This T cell receptor beta chain appears in the sequencing data of a study of shared clonotypes between healthy human individuals. The study's findings and limits: With few donors, the genetic and exposure-history diversity represented was limited. Rarefaction demonstrated incomplete sorted-subset sequencing despite large depth.

As for this clone: Its target is unknown.

CD45RO-negative CD8 cells positively selected for CCR7 made up the naive population, which excluded terminally differentiated effector memory CD45RA+ cells. The assay was immunoSEQ multiplex PCR, and TCRdb's table has in-frame clones only and misses some. Of hundreds of thousands of clones listed, 96% are singletons. The CDR3 spans 11 residues. Trimming shortened V by 3 bases and J by 6 bases, and 7 bases separated the two germline ends. Germline CDR1 is SGHDT and CDR2 is YYEEEE. This TCR was sampled from a woman aged 25 to 39 in good health. The gene calls are TRBV5-6 and TRBJ2-7, with D unresolved. Sequences were obtained from naive CD8+ T cells sorted from blood. Here the CDR3 reads CASSSVGEQYF. CDR3 sequence (DNA): TGTGCCAGCAGCTCGGTGGGCGAGCAGTACTTC.